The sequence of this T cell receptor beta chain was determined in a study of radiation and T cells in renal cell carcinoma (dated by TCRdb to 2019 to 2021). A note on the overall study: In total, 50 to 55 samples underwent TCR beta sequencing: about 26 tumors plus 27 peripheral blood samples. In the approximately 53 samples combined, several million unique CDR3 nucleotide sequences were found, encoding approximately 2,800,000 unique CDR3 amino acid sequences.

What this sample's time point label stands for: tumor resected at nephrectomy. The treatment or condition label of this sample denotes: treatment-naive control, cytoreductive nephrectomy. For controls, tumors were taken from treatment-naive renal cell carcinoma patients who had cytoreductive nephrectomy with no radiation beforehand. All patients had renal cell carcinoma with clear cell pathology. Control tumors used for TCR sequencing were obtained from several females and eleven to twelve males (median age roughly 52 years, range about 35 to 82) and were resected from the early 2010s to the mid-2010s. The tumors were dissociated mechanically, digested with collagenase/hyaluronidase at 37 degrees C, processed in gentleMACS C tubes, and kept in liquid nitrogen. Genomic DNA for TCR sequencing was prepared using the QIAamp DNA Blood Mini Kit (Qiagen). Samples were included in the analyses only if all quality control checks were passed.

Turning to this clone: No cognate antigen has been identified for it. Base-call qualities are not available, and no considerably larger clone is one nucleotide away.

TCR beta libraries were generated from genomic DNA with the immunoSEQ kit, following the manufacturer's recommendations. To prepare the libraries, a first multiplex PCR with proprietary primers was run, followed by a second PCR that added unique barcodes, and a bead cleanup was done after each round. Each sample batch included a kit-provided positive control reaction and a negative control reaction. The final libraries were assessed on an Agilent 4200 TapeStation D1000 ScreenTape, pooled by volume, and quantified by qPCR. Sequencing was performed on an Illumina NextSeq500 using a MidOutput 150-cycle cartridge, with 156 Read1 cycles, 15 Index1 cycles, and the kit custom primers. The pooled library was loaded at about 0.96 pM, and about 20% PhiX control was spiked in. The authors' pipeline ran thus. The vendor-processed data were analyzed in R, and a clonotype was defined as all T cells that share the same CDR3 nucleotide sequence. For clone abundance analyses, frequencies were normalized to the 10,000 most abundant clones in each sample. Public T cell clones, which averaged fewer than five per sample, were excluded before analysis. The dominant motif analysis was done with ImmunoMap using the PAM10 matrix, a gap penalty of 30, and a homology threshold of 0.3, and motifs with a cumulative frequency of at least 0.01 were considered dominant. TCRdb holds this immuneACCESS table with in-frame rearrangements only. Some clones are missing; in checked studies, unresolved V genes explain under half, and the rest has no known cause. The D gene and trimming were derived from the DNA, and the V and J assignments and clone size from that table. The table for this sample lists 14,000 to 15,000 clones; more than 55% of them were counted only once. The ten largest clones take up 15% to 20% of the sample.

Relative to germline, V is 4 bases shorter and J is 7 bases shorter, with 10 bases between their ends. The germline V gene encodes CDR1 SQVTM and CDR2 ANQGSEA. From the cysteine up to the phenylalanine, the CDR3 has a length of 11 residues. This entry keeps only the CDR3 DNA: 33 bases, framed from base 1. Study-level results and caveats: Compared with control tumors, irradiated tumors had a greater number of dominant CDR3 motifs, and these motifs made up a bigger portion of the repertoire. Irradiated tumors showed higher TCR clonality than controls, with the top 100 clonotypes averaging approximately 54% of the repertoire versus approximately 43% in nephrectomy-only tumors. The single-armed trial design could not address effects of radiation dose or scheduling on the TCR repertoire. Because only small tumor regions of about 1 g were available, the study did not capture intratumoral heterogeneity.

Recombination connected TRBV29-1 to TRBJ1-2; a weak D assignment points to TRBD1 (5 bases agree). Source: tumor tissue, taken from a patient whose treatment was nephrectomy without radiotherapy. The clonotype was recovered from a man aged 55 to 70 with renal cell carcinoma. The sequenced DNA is TGCAGCGTTGCGACAGAACTTGGCTACACCTTC. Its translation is CSVATELGYTF.